Listed below are T cell receptor beta chains from one sample, sequenced in a study of T cells after yellow fever vaccination. Each CDR3 protein is one row after TCRdb ran MiXCR on the 5' RACE reads. The profile covers 150,000 to 200,000 distinct CDR3 sequences, with roughly 9.6% appearing a single time and about 40% taken by the ten largest. The sample in question was CD8+ T cells sorted from PBMCs, obtained 15 days after the yellow fever booster vaccination. The receptors derive from a man aged 18 to 29 who received the YFV17D yellow fever vaccine. The CDR3 runs from the conserved cysteine through the conserved F or W. The order of the fields is J gene, clone size, D gene, V gene, CDR3 DNA, CDR3 protein. The D gene is left open where the match is weak. Some rows have no size entry. The others give once, few or many, or a class for an expanded clone.

J: TRBJ1-2
size: .
D: .
V: TRBV4-3
DNA: TGCGCCAGCAGCCAAGGGCACAGGAGAGATGGCTACACCTTC
CDR3: CASSQGHRRDGYTF

J: TRBJ2-7
size: .
D: TRBD2
V: TRBV4-1
DNA: TGCGCCAGCAGCCAACAGCGGGGTCCGGACGAGCAGTACTTC
CDR3: CASSQQRGPDEQYF

J: TRBJ2-2
size: .
D: .
V: TRBV7-3
DNA: TGTGCCAGCAGGACGGGACCGAGTGCCGGGGAGCTGTTTTTT
CDR3: CASRTGPSAGELFF

J: TRBJ2-6
size: .
D: .
V: TRBV11-2
DNA: TGTGCCAGCAGCTTAGTCCTCTCTGGGGCCAACGTCCTGACTTTC
CDR3: CASSLVLSGANVLTF

J: TRBJ2-1
size: few
D: .
V: TRBV9
DNA: TGTGCCAGCAGCGTAGTTGGGGATCGGGAGCAGTTCTTC
CDR3: CASSVVGDREQFF

J: TRBJ1-1
size: .
D: .
V: TRBV7-6
DNA: TGTGCCAGCAGCCGGACAGCGAACACTGAAGCTTTCTTT
CDR3: CASSRTANTEAFF

J: TRBJ1-1
size: .
D: TRBD1
V: TRBV7-9
DNA: TGTGCCAGCAGTCCACCAGTCAGACAGGGGAACACTGAAGCTTTCTTT
CDR3: CASSPPVRQGNTEAFF

J: TRBJ1-1
size: many
D: .
V: TRBV27
DNA: TGTGCCAGCAGACCGGGACATCGGAACACTGAAGCTTTCTTT
CDR3: CASRPGHRNTEAFF

J: TRBJ2-1
size: few
D: TRBD1
V: TRBV29-1
DNA: TGCAGCGTTGGGCTGCGGGACAGGCTGGTCGATGAGCAGTTCTTC
CDR3: CSVGLRDRLVDEQFF

J: TRBJ2-1
size: .
D: .
V: TRBV5-1
DNA: TGCGCCAGCAGCCCCGACGACCTAGGTTTCTCCTACAATGAGCAGTTCTTC
CDR3: CASSPDDLGFSYNEQFF

J: TRBJ2-3
size: .
D: .
V: TRBV11-2
DNA: TGTGCCAGCAGCTTAGTCTCCGGGGCAGATACGCAGTATTTT
CDR3: CASSLVSGADTQYF

J: TRBJ1-1
size: few
D: .
V: TRBV29-1
DNA: TGCAGCGTTGCTTTGGGAGACACTGAAGCTTTCTTT
CDR3: CSVALGDTEAFF

J: TRBJ1-1
size: few
D: .
V: TRBV4-2
DNA: TGTGCCAGCAGCCCCCAAACCTCCCGGAACACTGAAGCTTTCTTT
CDR3: CASSPQTSRNTEAFF

J: TRBJ1-1
size: .
D: TRBD1
V: TRBV12-5
DNA: TGTGCTAGTGGCCGGACAGGGGTCACTGAAGCTTTCTTT
CDR3: CASGRTGVTEAFF

J: TRBJ2-2
size: .
D: .
V: TRBV5-1
DNA: TGCGCCAGCAGCCCCAGGCACAGGGACACCGGGGAGCTGTTTTTT
CDR3: CASSPRHRDTGELFF

J: TRBJ2-1
size: .
D: TRBD2
V: TRBV7-6
DNA: TGTGCCAGCAGCGGGAGCGGGGGGGCCAATGAGCAGTTCTTC
CDR3: CASSGSGGANEQFF

J: TRBJ2-7
size: .
D: .
V: TRBV27
DNA: TGTGCCAGCAGTTTATCCCCCGGGCCTTCCTACGAGCAGTACTTC
CDR3: CASSLSPGPSYEQYF

J: TRBJ1-5
size: .
D: .
V: TRBV24-1
DNA: TGTGCCACCAGTGATGTCAGAGGAAAGCCCCAGCATTTT
CDR3: CATSDVRGKPQHF

J: TRBJ2-7
size: many
D: TRBD1
V: TRBV5-8
DNA: TGTGCCAGCAGCTGGGGGGCCGGGACAGGTCTGGCCGAGCAGTACTTC
CDR3: CASSWGAGTGLAEQYF

J: TRBJ1-2
size: few
D: .
V: TRBV10-2
DNA: TGCGCCAGCAGGGCCAGGGAGGGCTACACCTTC
CDR3: CASRAREGYTF

J: TRBJ2-2
size: many
D: TRBD1
V: TRBV27
DNA: TGTGCCAGCAGGCAGGGGGCGGATAACACCGGGGAGCTGTTTTTT
CDR3: CASRQGADNTGELFF

J: TRBJ2-5
size: .
D: TRBD2
V: TRBV7-6
DNA: TGTGCCAGCAGCTTAAGTCAGGGCGGGGGAATAGAGACCCAGTACTTC
CDR3: CASSLSQGGGIETQYF

J: TRBJ2-3
size: few
D: .
V: TRBV7-2
DNA: TGTGCCAGCAGCCCCGTCCCCGGGAGCACAGATACGCAGTATTTT
CDR3: CASSPVPGSTDTQYF

J: TRBJ2-7
size: .
D: .
V: TRBV7-9
DNA: TGTGCCAGCAGCTATTCCTCTGCATACGAGCAGTACTTC
CDR3: CASSYSSAYEQYF

J: TRBJ2-7
size: few
D: .
V: TRBV15
DNA: TGTGCCACCAGCAGAGAAGGGACGATTTACGAGCAGTACTTC
CDR3: CATSREGTIYEQYF

J: TRBJ2-3
size: .
D: .
V: TRBV12-3/TRBV12-4
DNA: TGTGCCAGCACCGGGATGGGGGGCTCTAGCACAGATACGCAGTATTTT
CDR3: CASTGMGGSSTDTQYF

J: TRBJ2-5
size: few
D: TRBD1
V: TRBV4-1
DNA: TGCGCCAGCAGCCACCCCCGGACAGGGCAAGAGACCCAGTACTTC
CDR3: CASSHPRTGQETQYF

J: TRBJ1-2
size: few
D: .
V: TRBV4-1
DNA: TGCGCCAGCAGCCAAGGTTCCGGTTATAACTATGGCTACACCTTC
CDR3: CASSQGSGYNYGYTF

J: TRBJ2-6
size: .
D: .
V: TRBV5-1
DNA: TGCGCCAGCCGATCGGACGTTCTCTTATCTGGGGCCAACGTCCTGACTTTC
CDR3: CASRSDVLLSGANVLTF

J: TRBJ2-1
size: few
D: .
V: TRBV4-2
DNA: TGTGCCAGCAGCCCCAGCAGTGGGTTCTCCAATGAGCAGTTCTTC
CDR3: CASSPSSGFSNEQFF

J: TRBJ1-2
size: few
D: TRBD1
V: TRBV20-1
DNA: TGCAGTGCTAGAGCGCGGGACAGGTTAGGTTACACCTTC
CDR3: CSARARDRLGYTF

J: TRBJ2-2
size: few
D: TRBD1
V: TRBV6-4
DNA: TGTGCCAGCAGTGACTATGGGACAGGGGTACGCACCGGGGAGCTGTTTTTT
CDR3: CASSDYGTGVRTGELFF

J: TRBJ2-1
size: .
D: .
V: TRBV12-3/TRBV12-4
DNA: TGTGCCAGCGGGCTAGCTAGGGGCAATGAGCAGTTCTTC
CDR3: CASGLARGNEQFF

J: TRBJ2-7
size: few
D: .
V: TRBV5-8
DNA: TGTGCCAGCAGCTATGGGGGACGTTCTAGCTACGAGCAGTACTTC
CDR3: CASSYGGRSSYEQYF

J: TRBJ2-5
size: few
D: .
V: TRBV9
DNA: TGTGCCAGCAGCCTCAACGGACTCCCCGGGACCCAGTACTTC
CDR3: CASSLNGLPGTQYF

J: TRBJ1-1
size: few
D: TRBD1
V: TRBV5-1
DNA: TGCGCCAGCAGCTTCGGGACAGGGACTCTTGGAACTGAAGCTTTCTTT
CDR3: CASSFGTGTLGTEAFF

J: TRBJ1-1
size: few
D: .
V: TRBV19
DNA: TGTGCCAGTAGTATAGGCGGCGGAAACACTGAAGCTTTCTTT
CDR3: CASSIGGGNTEAFF

J: TRBJ1-5
size: .
D: .
V: TRBV13
DNA: TGTGCCGGCCAGGTTCGGCAGCCCCAGCATTTT
CDR3: CAGQVRQPQHF

J: TRBJ2-5
size: many
D: .
V: TRBV7-8
DNA: TGTGCCAGCAGCTTAGTGTGGGGATCGGGAGAGACCCAGTACTTC
CDR3: CASSLVWGSGETQYF

J: TRBJ2-7
size: few
D: .
V: TRBV19
DNA: TGTGCCAGTCGGATATCACCGAGCTCCTACGAGCAGTACTTC
CDR3: CASRISPSSYEQYF

J: TRBJ1-6
size: many
D: TRBD1
V: TRBV9
DNA: TGTGCCAGCAGCGTCCGGGACAGGATTAATTCACCCCTCCACTTT
CDR3: CASSVRDRINSPLHF

J: TRBJ1-5
size: .
D: .
V: TRBV6-2/TRBV6-3
DNA: TGTGCCAGCAGCCCGGACATTATCTCCGATCAGCCCCAGCATTTT
CDR3: CASSPDIISDQPQHF

J: TRBJ2-5
size: .
D: .
V: TRBV6-2/TRBV6-3
DNA: TGTGCCAGCAGTTACCCGGAAGAGACCCAGTACTTC
CDR3: CASSYPEETQYF

J: TRBJ2-5
size: many
D: TRBD1
V: TRBV5-1
DNA: TGCGCCAGCGGACAGGGGTTAGAGACCCAGTACTTC
CDR3: CASGQGLETQYF

J: TRBJ2-5
size: .
D: .
V: TRBV6-5
DNA: TGTGCCAGCAGTTACTCATACAGGGTTTGGCAAGAGACCCAGTACTTC
CDR3: CASSYSYRVWQETQYF